What follows describes a single T cell receptor beta chain. Germline V gives CDR1 LNHDA, CDR2 SQIVND (reference sequence). The CDR3 totals 15 residues. Trimming shortened V by 11 bases and J by 5 bases, and 24 bases separated the two germline ends. This sample is part of a study of OX40 agonist ivuxolimab in advanced cancers. Across the study: Ivuxolimab was administered intravenously to patients at 0.01 to 10 mg/kg every 2 weeks.

The data were produced by immunoSEQ multiplex PCR, yet TCRdb's version contains in-frame clones alone and is incomplete. The sample records tens of thousands of clones, more than 85% being singletons. Sequenced here: CD4+ or CD8+ T cells sorted from blood, sampled in a trial of the OX40 agonist ivuxolimab. The chain is built from TRBV19 and TRBJ1-2, with D unclear. The TCR comes from an adult with an advanced solid tumor such as melanoma, head and neck, liver or kidney cancer. The CDR3 nucleotides are TGTGCCGCCTTCGGGTGGGGTTCTGGTGGATATGGCTACACCTTC. It encodes CAAFGWGSGGYGYTF.